These 3 T cell receptor beta chains were sequenced from one sample in a study of blood T cell repertoires in COVID-19. Method: immunoSEQ multiplex PCR; TCRdb's copy keeps in-frame clones and lacks some. The sample holds 130,000 to 150,000 clones, 70% to 85% seen once. Sequenced sample: PBMCs or T cells enriched from blood (not recorded which). The receptors derive from a man over 45 who had recovered from COVID-19.

V is TRBV9 and J is TRBJ1-4; 9 positions agree with TRBD1. CDR3 length equals 14 residues. Unmatched junction bases numbered 4, after V lost 3 bases and J lost 7 bases. Germline CDR1 reads SGDLS; CDR2 reads YYNGEE. CDR3 sequence: CASSGDREREKLFF. CDR3 DNA: TGTGCCAGCAGCGGGGACAGGGAACGTGAAAAACTGTTTTTT.

This clone was recorded a few times. The rearrangement links TRBV30 to TRBJ1-6; possibly TRBD1 for D (6 bases). Germline V CDR1 and CDR2: GTSNPN, SVGIG (reference sequence). The CDR3 loop spans 13 amino acids. The germline V and J ends were trimmed by 3 bases and 5 bases, with 8 bases remaining between them. This CDR3 is CAWRGGNNSPLHF. CDR3 coding DNA: TGTGCCTGGAGAGGGGGAAATAATTCACCCCTCCACTTT.

V is TRBV4-1 and J is TRBJ1-1, with TRBD1 matching 7 bases. This CDR3 has 17 residues. V dropped 0 bases and J dropped 2; count of bases not matched to a gene: 9. Germline values: CDR1 MGHRA, CDR2 YSYEKL. The CDR3 DNA follows: TGCGCCAGCAGCCAAGAAAGGCGGAGGGGGCCCAACACTGAAGCTTTCTTT. It encodes CASSQERRRGPNTEAFF.